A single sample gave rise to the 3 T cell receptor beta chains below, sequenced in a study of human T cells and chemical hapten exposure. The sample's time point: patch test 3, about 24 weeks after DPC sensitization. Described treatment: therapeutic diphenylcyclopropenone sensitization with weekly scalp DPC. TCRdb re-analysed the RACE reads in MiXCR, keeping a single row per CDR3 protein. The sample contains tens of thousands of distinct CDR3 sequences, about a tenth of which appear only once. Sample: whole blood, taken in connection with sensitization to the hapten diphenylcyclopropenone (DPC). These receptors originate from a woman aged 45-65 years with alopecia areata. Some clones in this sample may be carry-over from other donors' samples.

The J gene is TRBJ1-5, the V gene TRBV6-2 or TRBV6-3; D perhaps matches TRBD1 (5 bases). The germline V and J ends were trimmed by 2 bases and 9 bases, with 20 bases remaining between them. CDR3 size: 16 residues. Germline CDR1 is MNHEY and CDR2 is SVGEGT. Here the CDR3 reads CASSYQHTGPLGPQHF. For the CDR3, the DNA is TGTGCCAGCAGTTACCAGCATACGGGACCCCTGGGGCCCCAGCATTTT.

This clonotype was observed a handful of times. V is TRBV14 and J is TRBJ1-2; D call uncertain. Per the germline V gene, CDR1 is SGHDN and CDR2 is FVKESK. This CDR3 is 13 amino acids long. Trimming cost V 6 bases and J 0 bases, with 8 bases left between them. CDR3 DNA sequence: TGTGCCAGCAGTGGGCTTTCTAACTATGGCTACACCTTC. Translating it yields CASSGLSNYGYTF.

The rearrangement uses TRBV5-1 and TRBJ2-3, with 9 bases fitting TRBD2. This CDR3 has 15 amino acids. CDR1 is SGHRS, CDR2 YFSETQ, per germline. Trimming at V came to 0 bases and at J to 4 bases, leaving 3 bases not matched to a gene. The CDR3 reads CASSLASGNADTQYF. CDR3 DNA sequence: TGCGCCAGCAGCTTGGCTAGCGGGAACGCAGATACGCAGTATTTT.